This T cell receptor beta chain was identified in a study of cytomegalovirus exposure and HLA in healthy donors. Study details: A later analysis reported the same platform for the roughly 120 validation repertoires and the 666 first-cohort repertoires. The study, taken as a whole, reports: TCR beta chains numbering some 150 were designated cytomegalovirus-associated. Three chains tied to CMV proved CMV antigen-specific in vitro.

Points on this clone: As yet, its antigen is unknown.

Trimming took off 3 bases at V and 2 bases at J, with 17 bases between the two ends. The V gene's germline CDR1 is LNHNV and CDR2 YYDKDF (reference sequence). The CDR3 totals 16 residues. The donors were part of the roughly 110-subject validation cohort, which stood apart from the approximately 670-subject first cohort. Clones were sequenced by immunoSEQ multiplex PCR, and TCRdb holds only the in-frame ones, with some missing. Of approximately 44,000 clones in the sample, 88% were seen once. The source is a woman in her 30s in good health and CMV-seronegative. Sample: PBMCs. The rearrangement links TRBV15 to TRBJ2-7; D might be TRBD2 (7 bases). Here the CDR3 DNA reads TGTGCCACCAGCAGGGGGGGGGACAAGCAAGCCTACGAGCAGTACTTC. Protein product: CATSRGGDKQAYEQYF.